One TCR beta chain is described in this entry. A second about 7 to 11 cycle PCR used barcoded and J-beta primers. TCRdb ran MiXCR on the 5' RACE reads and lists one entry per CDR3 protein. The profile shows 850,000 to 1,300,000 distinct CDR3 sequences, roughly 45% of them singletons. The data stem from a study of blood T cells in healthy people across ages. The ends were cut back, 5 bases at V and 1 base at J, with 15 bases in the middle. The CDR3 spans 14 residues. Germline-derived CDR1 and CDR2 are SQVTM and ANQGSEA. Whenever a sample was processed, at least 6 million PBMCs were isolated. Material: blood. V gene TRBV29-1 combines with J gene TRBJ2-7; D is uncertain. The TCR was taken from a woman aged 55-69 years in good health. The CDR3 here is CSVIIPTDSYEQYF. CDR3 DNA: TGCAGCGTTATCATCCCTACTGATTCCTACGAGCAGTACTTC.